This TCR beta chain was found in a study of vaccination effects on CD4 cells after COVID-19. Study at large: The vaccine given was either BNT162b2 or mRNA-1273, in two doses. Study conclusions and caveats: In convalescents, post-vaccine spike-reactive clones were mainly new clones induced by vaccination.

In regard to this clone: Its cognate antigen is unknown.

Upon completion of about 10 days in culture, CD4+ T cells were isolated. The person's infection with SARS-CoV-2, confirmed by PCR, took place between March and December 2020. Each culture had half its medium swapped for IL-2 medium on days 3 and 7. This table comes from immunoSEQ multiplex PCR, and its TCRdb copy is limited to in-frame clones, with some not included. The sample consists of under 50,000 clones, about 78% of them appearing once. V lost 3 bases to trimming and J lost 1 base, with 16 bases between them. The CDR3 length is 16 residues. Per germline, CDR1 SGDLS and CDR2 YYNGEE. The receptor was derived from a human donor who had a prior SARS-CoV-2 infection. Sequenced here: CD4+ T cells from PBMCs cultured without peptide, sampled before COVID-19 vaccination. V is TRBV9 and J is TRBJ1-1; the D gene is possibly TRBD1 (5 bases). The CDR3 DNA reads as TGTGCCAGCAGCGCTAGGGAGGGTGGGGGGAACACTGAAGCTTTCTTT. This gives the protein CASSAREGGGNTEAFF. The variable domain in full, with the rest retrieved from reference TRBV9 and TRBJ1-1, is DSGVTQTPKHLITATGQRVTLRCSPRSGDLSVYWYQQSLDQGLQFLIQYYNGEERAKGNILERFSAQQFPDLHSELNLSSLELGDSALYFCASSAREGGGNTEAFFGQGTRLTVV.